The 25 T cell receptor beta chains given below trace back to one sample, sequenced in a study of T-cell reconstitution after alpha-beta-depleted transplantation in children. Unique molecular identifiers were built into the TCRbeta library. MiXCR, applied by TCRdb to the PCR reads, yields one record per CDR3 protein. The repertoire holds more than 550,000 distinct CDR3 sequences, with more than 9% as singletons. Material: PBMCs from the stem cell graft donor, obtained from the stem cell graft. These receptors all stem from a human donor who donated a stem cell graft to a child with acute myeloid leukemia.

The genes are TRBV4-2 and TRBJ1-2; unclear D gene. V was pared by 0 bases and J by 1 base, with 9 bases between. Per the germline V gene, CDR1 is LGHNA and CDR2 is YNFKEQ. The CDR3 contains 15 residues. CDR3 amino acids: CASSQDASDNYGYTF. CDR3 DNA: TGTGCCAGCAGCCAAGATGCGTCGGATAACTATGGCTACACCTTC.

This chain's CDR3 is CASSAPIGTDTQYF. The CDR3 nucleotides are TGTGCCAGCAGTGCCCCCATAGGCACAGATACGCAGTATTTT. The rearrangement joins TRBV6-1 to TRBJ2-3; D is ambiguous. The CDR3 consists of 14 residues. V was shortened by 4 bases and J by 1 base, with 9 bases between the two germline ends. Germline CDR1 MNHNS, CDR2 SASEGT.

This clonotype was seen only a few times. The chain employs TRBV7-8 and TRBJ2-7; 8 bases are a match to TRBD2. Germline CDR1 reads SGHVS; CDR2 reads FQNEAQ. V trimming: 2 bases; J trimming: 1 base; junction bases outside the gene matches: 13. The CDR3 loop spans 18 amino acids. Here the CDR3 reads CASSLLLAGEELSYEQYF. The CDR3 DNA follows: TGTGCCAGCAGCTTACTTCTAGCGGGCGAGGAGTTATCCTACGAGCAGTACTTC.

This sequence joins TRBV6-1 and TRBJ2-7; a possible D gene is TRBD2 (6 bases). The CDR3 is made up of 15 amino acids. V lost 7 bases, J lost 6 bases, and 22 bases lay in between. From germline, CDR1 is MNHNS and CDR2 SASEGT. The CDR3 reads CASISRDWAVGEQYF. CDR3 DNA: TGTGCCAGCATATCCCGGGACTGGGCCGTGGGCGAGCAGTACTTC.

This clonotype was seen only a few times. One end of the junction fails to match germline, which may point to a read error. CDR3 sequence reads: CASSSPRGATSYNEQFF. In nucleotides, the CDR3 is TGTGCTAGCAGCTCGCCCCGGGGCGCGACCTCCTACAATGAGCAGTTCTTC. J is TRBJ2-1 and V is TRBV7-7; D is tentatively TRBD1 or TRBD2 (5 bases each). Germline loops: CDR1 SSHAT, CDR2 FNYEAQ (reference sequence). This CDR3 region has 17 residues.

This clonotype was seen ten or more times. The V and J genes are TRBV12-3 or TRBV12-4 and TRBJ2-1; 9 bases line up with TRBD2. The CDR3 consists of 13 residues. V was pared by 5 bases and J by 8 bases, with 4 bases of the junction left unmatched. The CDR3 protein is CASSKGTSYEQFF. CDR3 sequence (DNA): TGTGCCAGCAGTAAAGGGACTAGCTATGAGCAGTTCTTC.

Ten or more counts support this clonotype. The chain employs TRBV15 and TRBJ2-1; D gene uncertain. This CDR3 comprises 11 residues. Trimming removed 1 base at V and 7 bases at J, with 2 bases between. Looked up from germline, CDR1 is LNHNV and CDR2 is YYDKDF (reference sequence). In DNA form, the CDR3 reads TGTGCCACCAGCAGAGGGAATGAGCAGTTCTTC. Translation gives CATSRGNEQFF.

This clonotype was observed many times. This chain joins TRBV7-2 and TRBJ2-7; TRBD1 matches at 9 bases. The CDR3 runs to 14 residues. Unmatched junction bases numbered 7, after V lost 3 bases and J lost 7 bases. Germline V gene data show CDR1 as SGHTA and CDR2 as FQGNSA. CDR3 loop: CASSLGQGQMEQYF. CDR3 sequence (DNA): TGTGCCAGCAGCTTGGGACAGGGTCAGATGGAGCAGTACTTC.

This clonotype was seen only a few times. The V call is TRBV7-3, the J call TRBJ2-1, with D possibly matching TRBD2 (6 bases). Trimming took off 5 bases at V and 0 bases at J, with 8 bases between the two ends. Germline V CDR1 and CDR2: SGHTA, FQGTGA. The CDR3 runs to 14 residues. CDR3 nucleotide sequence: TGTGCCAGCAGCCCGGACTACTCCTACAATGAGCAGTTCTTC. This sequence encodes CASSPDYSYNEQFF.

This clonotype showed up just a few times. V is TRBV27 and J is TRBJ1-1; no clear D. This CDR3 spans 14 amino acids. The V and J ends lost 5 bases and 3 bases respectively, with 13 bases between them. Germline-derived CDR1 and CDR2 are MNHEY and SMNVEV (reference sequence). Here the CDR3 DNA reads TGTGCCAGCAGTCCCCCAGGTACCTACACTGAAGCTTTCTTT. Translating gives CASSPPGTYTEAFF.

This clonotype appeared a few times. The rearrangement uses TRBV7-9 and TRBJ2-7; D is unclear. V lost 3 bases and J lost 6, with 15 bases in between. The length of the CDR3 is 14 residues. CDR1 SEHNR and CDR2 FQNEAQ come from the germline V gene (reference sequence). The CDR3 sequence: CASSFSAPWGEQYF. The DNA for the CDR3 is TGTGCCAGCAGCTTCTCGGCCCCGTGGGGCGAGCAGTACTTC.

With regard to this clonotype: A single base separates this from a much larger clone, so it may be a read error. J is TRBJ2-5 and V is TRBV15; D remains ambiguous. Germline V gene sequence: CDR1 LNHNV, CDR2 YYDKDF (reference sequence). This CDR3 comprises 12 residues. The chain's CDR3 is CATSRDLEAQYF. CDR3 bases: TGTGCCACCAGCAGAGATCTAGAGGCCCAGTACTTC.

In its sample, this clonotype was seen many times. This chain joins TRBV29-1 and TRBJ1-1; no firm D call. The CDR3 contains 13 residues. Germline assignment: CDR1 SQVTM and CDR2 ANQGSEA. The V gene lost 4 bases and the J gene lost 5 bases, with 14 bases spanning the gap. CDR3 amino acids: CSVGGVGSTEAFF. In DNA form, the CDR3 reads TGCAGCGTTGGCGGGGTCGGTTCGACTGAAGCTTTCTTT.

J is TRBJ2-7 and V is TRBV7-8, with D tentatively TRBD1 (6 bases). The CDR3 contains 15 residues. Trimming took 4 bases from V and 4 from J, leaving 17 bases between them. CDR1 is SGHVS and CDR2 is FQNEAQ in the germline V gene. Here the CDR3 reads CASSSGGVGAYEQYF. The CDR3 DNA is TGTGCCAGCAGCTCTGGGGGCGTAGGGGCTTACGAGCAGTACTTC.

V is TRBV11-2 and J is TRBJ2-3; perhaps D is TRBD1 or TRBD2 (5 bases each). The CDR3 has 16 residues. Germline V gene lookup returns CDR1 SGHAT and CDR2 FQNNGV. Trimming left V 5 bases short and J 0 bases short, with 15 bases between. This chain's CDR3 is CASSRPGTSSTDTQYF. As DNA, the CDR3 is TGTGCCAGCAGCCGCCCCGGGACCTCAAGCACAGATACGCAGTATTTT.

This clonotype was seen more than once but under ten times. The CDR3 region has the DNA TGTGCCAGCAGTCCGGGGACTAGCGGGAGTCTAGGCACCGGGGAGCTGTTTTTT. The encoded protein is CASSPGTSGSLGTGELFF. The chain couples TRBV4-2 to TRBJ2-2; TRBD2 matches 14 bases. Germline CDR1 and CDR2: LGHNA and YNFKEQ. Trimming removed 6 bases from V and 4 bases from J; junction bases left unmatched: 10. This CDR3 comprises 18 residues.

In its sample, this clonotype was seen a few times. This sequence joins TRBV29-1 and TRBJ2-1, with 10 nucleotides matching TRBD2. Per the germline V gene, CDR1 is SQVTM and CDR2 is ANQGSEA. The CDR3 runs to 13 residues. The V gene end was trimmed by 3 bases and the J gene end by 10 bases; junction bases not matched to a gene: 6. The CDR3 DNA sequence: TGCAGCGTTGAGGAGCTAGCGGGAGTGGAGCAGTTCTTC. It codes for CSVEELAGVEQFF.

This clonotype was counted a few times. The chain couples TRBV15 to TRBJ2-3, with D maybe TRBD2 (6 bases). CDR1 and CDR2 (germline): LNHNV, YYDKDF (reference sequence). Between the trimmed V and J ends, which lost 1 base and 0 bases, there was a span of 11 bases. The CDR3 extends over 16 amino acids. The CDR3 reads CATSRVMGGSTDTQYF. CDR3 in DNA: TGTGCCACCAGCAGAGTAATGGGGGGAAGCACAGATACGCAGTATTTT.

This clonotype has only a few counts. The genes are TRBV3-1 and TRBJ1-6; a possible D gene is TRBD1 (5 bases). Germline values: CDR1 LGHDT, CDR2 YNNKEL (reference sequence). The CDR3 loop spans 13 amino acids. Trimming took off 4 bases at V and 13 bases at J, with 14 bases between the two ends. Written as DNA, the CDR3 is TGTGCCAGCAGCCCGAAAGAGCGGGGGCCCCTCCACTTT. The encoded protein is CASSPKERGPLHF.

The V and J genes are TRBV29-1 and TRBJ2-7; TRBD2 agrees at 10 bases. With V trimmed by 4 bases and J by 3 bases, 6 bases remained unmatched. Per the germline V gene, CDR1 is SQVTM and CDR2 is ANQGSEA. This CDR3 spans 14 amino acids. In DNA form, the CDR3 reads TGCAGCGTTGCTACAGCGGGAGGGGGCTACGAGCAGTACTTC. Its translation: CSVATAGGGYEQYF.

The genes are TRBV5-1 and TRBJ2-5; no definite D call. The CDR3 has 13 residues. Germline V CDR1 and CDR2: SGHRS, YFSETQ. V was trimmed by 4 bases and J by 3 bases, leaving 10 bases between them. The CDR3, as DNA: TGCGCCAGCAGCCCCCGGCCGGAAGAGACCCAGTACTTC. Encoded protein: CASSPRPEETQYF. Using reference TRBV5-1 and TRBJ2-5 for the parts outside the CDR3, the full variable domain is KAGVTQTPRYLIKTRGQQVTLSCSPISGHRSVSWYQQTPGQGLQFLFEYFSETQRNKGNFPGRFSGRQFSNSRSEMNVSTLELGDSALYLCASSPRPEETQYFGPGTRLLVL.

This clonotype was seen only a few times. This sequence joins TRBV20-1 and TRBJ2-3, with D hard to call. Between the trimmed V and J ends, which lost 1 base and 8 bases, there was a span of 13 bases. Germline V gene sequence: CDR1 DFQATT, CDR2 SNEGSKA (reference sequence). The CDR3 spans 13 residues. The CDR3 region has the DNA TGCAGTGCTAGAGTCAACTCCAAGGCTACGCAGTATTTT. Translated, it gives CSARVNSKATQYF.

The chain has TRBV7-9 and TRBJ2-7; TRBD1 aligns across 7 bases. CDR3 size: 18 residues. Germline loops: CDR1 SEHNR, CDR2 FQNEAQ (reference sequence). Trimming took 1 base from V and 3 from J; bases not matched to a gene: 15. CDR3 sequence: CASSLVLVTSTGNYEQYF. For the CDR3, the DNA is TGTGCCAGCAGCTTAGTCCTAGTAACCTCGACAGGGAACTACGAGCAGTACTTC.

The J gene is TRBJ1-5, the V gene TRBV30; D not resolved. V lost 0 bases and J lost 3, with 12 bases in between. This CDR3 spans 15 amino acids. Germline V lookup: CDR1 GTSNPN, CDR2 SVGIG (reference sequence). The CDR3 reads CAWSVLTEYNQPQHF. CDR3 coding DNA: TGTGCCTGGAGTGTACTTACAGAGTACAATCAGCCCCAGCATTTT.

This chain joins TRBV7-2 and TRBJ1-6; D is perhaps TRBD1 (5 bases). This CDR3 is built from 14 residues. Germline V CDR1 and CDR2: SGHTA, FQGNSA. Trimming cost V 1 base and J 9 bases, with 10 bases left between them. CDR3 coding DNA: TGTGCCAGCAGCTTAGAAGGGGCGGGTTCACCCCTCCACTTT. It encodes CASSLEGAGSPLHF.